A selection of T cell receptor beta chains follows, all from one sample in a study of patients and donors after allogeneic stem cell transplantation. TCRdb ran MiXCR on the RT-PCR reads and lists one entry per CDR3 protein. The table includes about 960,000 distinct CDR3 sequences, more than 15% detected once. The sample taken for sequencing was blood, either unsorted or a sorted T cell fraction (not recorded which). These receptors were obtained from a human donor who was either an allogeneic HSCT recipient or a stem cell or donor lymphocyte infusion donor (not recorded which). It is not recorded whose cells these are; they may come from a transplant donor. The CDR3 runs from the conserved cysteine through the conserved F or W. The D gene is left open where the match is weak. Clone size, where shown, is once, few, many, or a class for clones that have expanded.

TRBV27,TRBJ1-5,-,-,CASSFSSTDSNQPQHF,TGTGCCAGCAGTTTCTCTTCGACAGATAGCAATCAGCCCCAGCATTTT
TRBV7-9,TRBJ2-7,few,TRBD2,CASSPPGREGNEQYF,TGTGCCAGCAGCCCACCCGGGAGGGAGGGTAACGAGCAGTACTTC
TRBV24-1,TRBJ2-7,few,TRBD1,CATPRPGQGRDEQYF,TGTGCCACCCCTCGCCCCGGACAGGGTAGGGACGAGCAGTACTTC
TRBV9,TRBJ1-2,few,-,CASSPGGGEGYGYTF,TGTGCCAGCAGCCCCGGGGGGGGCGAGGGGTATGGCTACACCTTC
TRBV12-3/TRBV12-4,TRBJ1-1,few,-,CASPGVEGMSTEAFF,TGTGCCAGCCCCGGCGTTGAGGGTATGAGCACTGAAGCTTTCTTT
TRBV11-1,TRBJ2-6,-,TRBD1,CASSSRDRGLKGANVLTF,TGTGCCAGCAGCTCCCGGGACAGGGGGCTAAAAGGGGCCAACGTCCTGACTTTC
TRBV7-2,TRBJ2-2,many,-,CASSFLGQKNTGELFF,TGTGCCAGCAGCTTCCTAGGACAGAAGAACACCGGGGAGCTGTTTTTT
TRBV12-3/TRBV12-4,TRBJ2-3,many,TRBD2,CASSFAGVEDTQYF,TGTGCCAGCAGTTTCGCGGGAGTTGAAGATACGCAGTATTTT
TRBV6-5,TRBJ1-4,-,-,CASSYSEGGGEKLFF,TGTGCCAGCAGTTACTCGGAGGGGGGAGGAGAAAAACTGTTTTTT
TRBV18,TRBJ2-7,-,TRBD1,CASSPLPGQGREQYF,TGTGCCAGCTCACCCCTACCTGGACAGGGCCGCGAGCAGTACTTC
TRBV5-5,TRBJ2-1,-,-,CASSYNTNEQFF,TGTGCCAGCAGCTACAACACGAATGAGCAGTTCTTC
TRBV5-1,TRBJ2-1,few,TRBD2,CASSKRGGSENEQFF,TGCGCCAGTTCAAAGCGGGGGGGCTCGGAGAATGAGCAGTTCTTC
TRBV12-3/TRBV12-4,TRBJ1-1,-,-,CASSLGTGSTEAFF,TGTGCCAGCAGTTTAGGAACAGGGAGCACTGAAGCTTTCTTT
TRBV30,TRBJ2-7,many,TRBD1,CAWSQDRLHEQYF,TGTGCCTGGAGTCAGGACAGGCTCCACGAGCAGTACTTC
TRBV20-1,TRBJ1-6,-,-,CSARGGGLDNSPLHF,TGCAGTGCTAGAGGTGGGGGGCTGGATAATTCACCCCTCCACTTT
TRBV12-3/TRBV12-4,TRBJ1-2,-,-,CASSLVGPVAYGYTF,TGTGCCAGCAGTTTAGTAGGGCCCGTAGCCTATGGCTACACCTTC
TRBV7-2,TRBJ2-5,-,TRBD2,CASSSLGSGVETQYF,TGTGCCAGCAGCTCCCTGGGTAGCGGGGTCGAGACCCAGTACTTC
TRBV6-1,TRBJ2-1,-,TRBD2,CASSETAGGAYNEQFF,TGTGCCAGCAGTGAGACAGCGGGGGGTGCCTACAATGAGCAGTTCTTC
TRBV6-5,TRBJ2-1,few,TRBD1,CASSYGRDREYNEQFF,TGTGCCAGCAGTTACGGTCGGGACAGAGAGTACAATGAGCAGTTCTTC
TRBV7-3,TRBJ2-1,many,TRBD2,CASSSSGAYNEQFF,TGTGCCAGCAGCTCAAGCGGGGCTTACAATGAGCAGTTCTTC
TRBV7-2,TRBJ2-7,few,-,CASRARTTSYEQYF,TGTGCCAGCAGAGCCAGGACAACCTCCTACGAGCAGTACTTC
TRBV7-9,TRBJ2-1,-,-,CASLDWGRHNEQFF,TGTGCCAGCTTAGATTGGGGGCGACACAATGAGCAGTTCTTC
TRBV20-1,TRBJ2-1,-,TRBD2,CSAGVAGLGNEQFF,TGCAGTGCTGGGGTAGCGGGACTCGGCAATGAGCAGTTCTTC
TRBV30,TRBJ2-7,-,TRBD2,CAGGRDHEQYF,TGTGCTGGCGGGAGGGACCACGAGCAGTACTTC
TRBV6-1,TRBJ2-1,-,TRBD2,CASKSFRDYSYNEQFF,TGTGCCAGCAAATCCTTCCGGGACTACTCTTACAATGAGCAGTTCTTC
TRBV5-6,TRBJ1-1,-,TRBD1,CASSLARTGLRTTEAFF,TGTGCCAGCAGCTTAGCGCGGACAGGGCTTCGGACCACTGAAGCTTTCTTT
TRBV20-1,TRBJ2-1,few,TRBD2,CSARDRSGTSGIGEQFF,TGCAGTGCTAGAGATCGGTCAGGAACTAGCGGGATTGGTGAGCAGTTCTTC
TRBV4-1,TRBJ2-7,-,TRBD1,CASSQEAGGSSYEQYF,TGCGCCAGCAGCCAAGAGGCAGGGGGAAGCTCCTACGAGCAGTACTTC
TRBV24-1,TRBJ1-1,-,-,CATSDLGPSRGAFF,TGTGCCACCAGTGATCTGGGACCCTCCCGGGGGGCTTTCTTT
TRBV20-1,TRBJ1-5,-,TRBD1,CSARRQGSRGYQPQHF,TGCAGTGCTCGGCGACAGGGGAGTCGGGGATACCAGCCCCAGCATTTT
TRBV25-1,TRBJ2-6,few,-,CASSEPRSSGANVLTF,TGTGCCAGCAGTGAGCCGAGGTCGTCTGGGGCCAACGTCCTGACTTTC
TRBV6-5,TRBJ2-1,-,TRBD2,CASSSREGPYNEQFF,TGTGCCAGCAGTTCCCGGGAGGGCCCCTACAATGAGCAGTTCTTC
TRBV5-1,TRBJ2-7,-,-,CASSLSRQGLEQYF,TGCGCCAGCAGCTTGTCAAGACAGGGACTCGAGCAGTACTTC
TRBV9,TRBJ2-2,-,-,CASKAVSGTGELFF,TGTGCCAGCAAGGCCGTTTCGGGAACCGGGGAGCTGTTTTTT
TRBV20-1,TRBJ2-5,many,TRBD1,CSAQTGPQETQYF,TGCAGTGCCCAGACAGGGCCTCAAGAGACCCAGTACTTC
TRBV20-1,TRBJ2-7,few,-,CSAREVGIRGEDYEQYF,TGCAGTGCTAGAGAGGTCGGTATTCGGGGCGAAGACTACGAGCAGTACTTC
TRBV20-1,TRBJ2-5,-,-,CSARIVQETQYF,TGCAGTGCTAGGATCGTCCAGGAGACCCAGTACTTC
TRBV6-5,TRBJ2-7,-,-,CASSYYTKTYEQYF,TGTGCCAGCAGTTACTACACAAAAACCTACGAGCAGTACTTC
TRBV2,TRBJ2-2,few,TRBD2,CASKRRREGNTGELFF,TGTGCCAGCAAACGGAGGCGGGAGGGAAACACCGGGGAGCTGTTTTTT
TRBV2,TRBJ2-1,-,TRBD2,CASRKEREGNEQFF,TGTGCCAGCAGGAAAGAGCGGGAGGGCAATGAGCAGTTCTTC